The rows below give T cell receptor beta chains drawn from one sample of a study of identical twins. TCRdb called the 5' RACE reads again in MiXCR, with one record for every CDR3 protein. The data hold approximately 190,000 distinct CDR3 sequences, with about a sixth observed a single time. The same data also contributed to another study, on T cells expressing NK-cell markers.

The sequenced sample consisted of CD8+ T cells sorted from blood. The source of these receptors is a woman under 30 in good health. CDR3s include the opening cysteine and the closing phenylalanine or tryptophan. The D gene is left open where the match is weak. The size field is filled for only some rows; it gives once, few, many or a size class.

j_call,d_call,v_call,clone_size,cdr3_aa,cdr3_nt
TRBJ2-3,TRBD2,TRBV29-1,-,CSVPLLWREGKDTQYF,TGCAGCGTTCCCCTTCTGTGGCGGGAGGGGAAAGATACGCAGTATTTT
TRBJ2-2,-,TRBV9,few,CASSANRARNTGELFF,TGTGCCAGCAGTGCGAATAGGGCCCGGAACACCGGGGAGCTGTTTTTT
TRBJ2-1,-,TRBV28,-,CASRGGAESSYNEQFF,TGTGCCAGCAGGGGGGGGGCGGAGAGCTCCTACAATGAGCAGTTCTTC
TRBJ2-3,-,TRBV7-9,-,CAHRGTRTDTQYF,TGTGCCCACAGGGGGACTAGGACAGATACGCAGTATTTT
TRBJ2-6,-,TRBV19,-,CARCSGAGANVLTF,TGTGCCAGGTGTTCAGGGGCTGGGGCCAACGTCCTGACTTTC
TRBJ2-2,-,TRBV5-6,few,CASSLVASTGELFF,TGTGCCAGCAGCTTGGTTGCGTCGACGGGGGAGCTGTTTTTT
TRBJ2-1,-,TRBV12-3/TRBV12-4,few,CASTFGSSYNEQFF,TGTGCCAGCACATTCGGAAGCTCCTACAATGAGCAGTTCTTC
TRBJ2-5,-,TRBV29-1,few,CSVEGADEERETQYF,TGCAGCGTTGAAGGGGCGGACGAGGAGCGGGAGACCCAGTACTTC
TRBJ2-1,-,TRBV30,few,CAWGPSGNEQFF,TGTGCCTGGGGACCTTCGGGCAATGAGCAGTTCTTC
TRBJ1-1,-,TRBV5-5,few,CASSLAGQGVAPKTEAFF,TGTGCCAGCAGCTTGGCCGGGCAGGGAGTGGCGCCGAAGACTGAAGCTTTCTTT
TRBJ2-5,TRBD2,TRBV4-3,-,CASSQDLAAWLAGYVETQYF,TGCGCCAGCAGCCAAGATCTGGCAGCATGGCTAGCGGGATATGTTGAGACCCAGTACTTC
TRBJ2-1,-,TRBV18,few,CASSPRRTGTAHNEQFF,TGTGCCAGCTCACCAAGGAGAACGGGGACTGCACACAATGAGCAGTTCTTC
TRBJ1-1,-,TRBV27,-,CAIGGSGDTEAFF,TGTGCCATCGGGGGTAGCGGGGACACTGAAGCTTTCTTT
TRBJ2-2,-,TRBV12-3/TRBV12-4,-,CASSLNHRPGELFF,TGTGCCAGCAGTTTAAACCACCGACCCGGGGAGCTGTTTTTT
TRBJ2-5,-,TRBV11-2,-,CASSLRDPFGGQYF,TGTGCCAGCAGCTTAAGGGACCCCTTTGGGGGCCAGTACTTC
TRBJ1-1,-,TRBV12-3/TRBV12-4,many,CASRASNTEAFF,TGTGCCAGCAGGGCCTCGAACACTGAAGCTTTCTTT
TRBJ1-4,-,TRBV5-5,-,CASSSGAGTPNEKLFF,TGTGCCAGCAGCTCGGGGGCCGGGACACCCAATGAAAAACTGTTTTTT
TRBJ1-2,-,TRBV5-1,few,CASAAPGTSYGYTF,TGCGCCAGCGCCGCCCCCGGGACAAGTTATGGCTACACCTTC
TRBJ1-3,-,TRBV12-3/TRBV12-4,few,CASSFRVSGNTIYF,TGTGCCAGCAGTTTTCGAGTATCTGGAAACACCATATATTTT
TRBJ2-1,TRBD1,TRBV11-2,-,CASSYVQGASGEQFF,TGTGCCAGCAGCTACGTACAGGGGGCTAGCGGTGAGCAGTTCTTC
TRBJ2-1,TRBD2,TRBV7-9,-,CASSLGGRRYEQFF,TGTGCCAGCAGCTTGGGAGGGCGACGGTATGAGCAGTTCTTC
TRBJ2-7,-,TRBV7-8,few,CASSPQGLFPYEQYF,TGTGCCAGCAGCCCCCAGGGACTCTTCCCGTACGAGCAGTACTTC
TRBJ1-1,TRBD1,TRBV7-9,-,CASSALDRGVTEAFF,TGTGCCAGCAGCGCCCTGGACAGGGGAGTAACTGAAGCTTTCTTT
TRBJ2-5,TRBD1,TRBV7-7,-,CASSSSPGTVRLQETQYF,TGTGCTAGCAGCTCCTCTCCCGGGACAGTCCGTCTCCAAGAGACCCAGTACTTC
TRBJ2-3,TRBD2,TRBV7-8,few,CASSPQTSGSTDTQYF,TGTGCCAGCAGCCCACAGACTAGCGGGAGCACAGATACGCAGTATTTT
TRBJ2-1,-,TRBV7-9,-,CASSLVRGGANNEQFF,TGTGCCAGCAGCTTGGTGAGGGGGGGGGCCAACAATGAGCAGTTCTTC
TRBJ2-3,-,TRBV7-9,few,CASRFWAETDTQYF,TGTGCCAGCAGGTTCTGGGCGGAAACAGATACGCAGTATTTT
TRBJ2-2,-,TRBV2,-,CASSEARITGELFF,TGTGCCAGCAGTGAAGCCCGGATCACCGGGGAGCTGTTTTTT
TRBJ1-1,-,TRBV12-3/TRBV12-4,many,CASSWGENTEAFF,TGTGCCAGCAGCTGGGGGGAGAACACTGAAGCTTTCTTT
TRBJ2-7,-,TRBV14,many,CASSRTGSSYEQYF,TGTGCCAGCAGCCGCACAGGGAGCTCCTACGAGCAGTACTTC
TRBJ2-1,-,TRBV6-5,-,CASSYLSSNEQFF,TGTGCCAGCAGTTATCTGTCTAGCAATGAGCAGTTCTTC
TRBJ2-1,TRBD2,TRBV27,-,CASSLASGFNEQFF,TGTGCCAGCAGTTTGGCTAGCGGGTTCAATGAGCAGTTCTTC
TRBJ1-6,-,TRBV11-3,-,CASSLGSPGSPLHF,TGTGCCAGCAGCTTAGGGTCACCCGGGTCACCCCTCCACTTT
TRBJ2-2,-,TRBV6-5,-,CASSYSKGSGELFF,TGTGCCAGCAGTTACTCGAAGGGAAGCGGGGAGCTGTTTTTT
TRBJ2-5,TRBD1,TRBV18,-,CASSPRDREETQYF,TGTGCCAGCTCACCACGGGACAGGGAAGAGACCCAGTACTTC
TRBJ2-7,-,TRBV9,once,CASSEGNPRQGPGGHEQYF,TGTGCCAGCAGCGAGGGGAACCCGAGACAGGGGCCGGGGGGACACGAGCAGTACTTC
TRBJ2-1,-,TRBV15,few,CATSRDLGMSSYNEQFF,TGTGCCACCAGCAGAGATTTGGGCATGAGCTCCTACAATGAGCAGTTCTTC
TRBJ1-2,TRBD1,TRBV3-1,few,CASRQGITGYTF,TGTGCCAGCAGACAGGGGATTACTGGCTACACCTTC
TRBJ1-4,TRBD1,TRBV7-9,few,CASSTGAEKLFF,TGTGCCAGCAGCACAGGGGCGGAAAAACTGTTTTTT
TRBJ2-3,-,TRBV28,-,CASSLTADTDTQYF,TGTGCCAGCAGTTTAACAGCGGACACAGATACGCAGTATTTT
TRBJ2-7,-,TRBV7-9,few,CASSLVGVDQYF,TGTGCCAGCAGCTTAGTAGGGGTTGATCAGTACTTC
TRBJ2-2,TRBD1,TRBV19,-,CASSTYRGTGELFF,TGTGCCAGTAGTACCTACAGGGGAACCGGGGAGCTGTTTTTT
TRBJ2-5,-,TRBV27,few,CASSLWGDEETQYF,TGTGCCAGCAGTTTATGGGGGGACGAAGAGACCCAGTACTTC
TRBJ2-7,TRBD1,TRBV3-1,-,CASSQNDRATDYEQYF,TGTGCCAGCAGTCAAAACGACAGGGCGACTGACTACGAGCAGTACTTC